The entry that follows covers one T cell receptor (beta chain) sequence. The V gene lost 2 bases and the J gene lost 5 bases, with 10 bases spanning the gap. CDR1 and CDR2 from the germline V gene are SGHAT and FQDESV (reference sequence). The CDR3 totals 15 residues. Using immunoSEQ multiplex PCR, the repertoire was profiled, and TCRdb retains in-frame clones only, with some absent. The repertoire consists of 69,000 or so clones, with over 90% occurring once and the leading ten covering around 2.8%. The data were taken from a study of control samples from healthy donors and cancer patients. Sequencing input: blood. The sequence was obtained from a woman aged 25-40 years in good health. The rearrangement links TRBV11-1 to TRBJ1-6, with D unclear. Here the CDR3 DNA reads TGTGCCAGCAGCTTAAGACGACAAGATAATTCACCCCTCCACTTT. The encoded protein is CASSLRRQDNSPLHF.